Only a few counts were recorded for the clone carrying this TCR beta chain. This sample is drawn from a study of beta chain features in type 1 diabetes. Expressed TCRB transcripts got sequenced, as all isolated RNA was reverse transcribed. Profiling relied on immunoSEQ multiplex PCR, and the TCRdb table lists in-frame clones only, not all of them. The sample includes roughly 150,000 clones, over 7.5% seen only once; the top ten take 0.5% to 0.65%. CDR3 length: 15 amino acids. V gave up 2 bases and J gave up 1 base, with 11 bases separating them. CDR1 is MGHRA, CDR2 YSYEKL, per germline. The rearrangement uses TRBV4-1 and TRBJ1-1, with D maybe TRBD1 (5 bases). This TCR came from a man between 18 and 29 years old in good health. Sample: central memory CD4+ T cells from blood. Written as DNA, the CDR3 is TGCGCCAGCAGCCAATCCAGGGCAGGGAACACTGAAGCTTTCTTT. Encoded protein: CASSQSRAGNTEAFF.